The clone carrying this T cell receptor beta chain came up once. Its antigen remains unknown. The entry originates in a study of vaccination effects on CD4 cells after COVID-19. The ViraFEST assay expanded antigen-specific CD4+ T cells with viral peptide pools before sequencing. CD4+ T cell isolation took place after 10 days of culture. Each participant was administered two doses of either the BNT162b2 or the mRNA-1273 vaccine. V was clipped by 6 bases and J by 6 bases; unmatched bases: 7. Germline CDR1 and CDR2: MRHNA and SNTAGT. The CDR3 is 14 residues long. Only in-frame clones appear in the TCRdb table, and some are missing; sequencing was by immunoSEQ multiplex PCR. The sample has about 69,000 clones; 70% to 75% are singletons.

This chain links TRBV6-4 with TRBJ2-3; the match to TRBD1 covers 9 bases. The source is a human donor who received a COVID-19 vaccine. The sequences come from CD4+ T cells from PBMCs cultured with HCoV-229E spike peptides, collected after COVID-19 vaccination. This CDR3 reads CASRRDRESDTQYF. The DNA for the CDR3 is TGTGCCAGCAGACGGGACAGGGAATCGGATACGCAGTATTTT.